Following are 20 T cell receptor beta chains from one sample sequenced in a study of graft-versus-host responses after intestinal transplantation. This table comes from immunoSEQ multiplex PCR, and its TCRdb copy is limited to in-frame clones, with some not included. The sample holds 84,000 or so clones, 80% to 95% seen once. These receptors are not linked to any known antigen. The material sequenced was unstimulated CD4+ T cells sorted from spleen or lymph node cells, taken before intestinal transplant. Receptors were obtained from a human donor who received an intestinal transplant.

This chain uses TRBV6-1 with TRBJ2-7; D might be TRBD1 (5 bases). V gave up 4 bases and J gave up 4 bases, with 11 bases separating them. CDR3 length: 13 residues. Germline V gene data show CDR1 as MNHNS and CDR2 as SASEGT. CDR3 sequence reads: CASSVLRGYEQYF. Here the CDR3 DNA reads TGTGCCAGCAGTGTACTTAGGGGTTACGAGCAGTACTTC.

The chain links TRBV6-1 to TRBJ2-7; 7 positions match TRBD1. The CDR3 length is 14 residues. Germline lookup yields CDR1 MNHNS and CDR2 SASEGT. Losses at the gene ends were 5 bases for V and 8 bases for J; bases not matched to a gene: 12. In DNA, the CDR3 is TGTGCCAGCAGTTTCCGGGACAGCCGCGGGCAGCAGTACTTC. Protein: CASSFRDSRGQQYF.

A single count supports this clone. This CDR3 reads CSVGGTPKMDEKLFF. CDR3 nucleotides: TGCAGCGTTGGAGGGACCCCTAAAATGGACGAAAAACTGTTTTTT. This sequence joins TRBV29-1 and TRBJ1-4; D may be TRBD1 (5 bases). Germline V CDR1 and CDR2: SQVTM, ANQGSEA. V shed 4 bases and J shed 8 bases, with 20 bases lying between them. The CDR3 is made up of 15 amino acids.

The rearrangement links TRBV4-1 to TRBJ2-5; 14 nucleotides match TRBD2. The CDR3 sequence is 18 residues long. The germline gives CDR1 MGHRA, CDR2 YSYEKL. The trim removed 3 bases at V and 5 bases at J, leaving 11 bases unmatched. The CDR3: CASSQDPGLAGEKETQYF. The DNA for the CDR3 is TGCGCCAGCAGCCAGGACCCGGGACTAGCGGGAGAGAAGGAGACCCAGTACTTC.

This chain joins TRBV10-3 and TRBJ1-1; D remains ambiguous. With 7 bases removed from V and 1 base from J, the gap between germline ends came to 10 bases. This CDR3 region has 13 residues. In germline, CDR1 is ENHRY, CDR2 SYGVKD. The CDR3 region is CAITASANTEAFF. The DNA for the CDR3 is TGTGCCATCACGGCCTCCGCGAACACTGAAGCTTTCTTT.

This clone has just one count. This chain connects TRBV2 to TRBJ1-4; a weak D match, TRBD1 (5 bases). The germline CDR1 and CDR2 sequences are SNHLY and FYNNEI. There are 14 residues in the CDR3. V shed 9 bases and J shed 4 bases, with 15 bases lying between them. The CDR3 loop is CASGDSWVNEKLFF. CDR3 coding DNA: TGTGCCAGTGGAGACAGTTGGGTTAATGAAAAACTGTTTTTT.

This rearrangement joins TRBV28 to TRBJ2-2, with no clear D. CDR3 length equals 12 residues. Trimming shortened V by 6 bases and J by 3 bases, and 5 bases separated the two germline ends. Germline CDR1 and CDR2: MDHEN and SYDVKM. The CDR3 DNA sequence: TGTGCCAGCAGAGACGACACCGGGGAGCTGTTTTTT. It specifies CASRDDTGELFF.

The V and J genes are TRBV30 and TRBJ2-3, with D uncertain. This CDR3 has 16 amino acids. Deletions cut 0 bases from V and 0 bases from J, with 13 bases between. The V gene's germline CDR1 is GTSNPN and CDR2 SVGIG (reference sequence). This CDR3 is CAWSVSSEASTDTQYF. The CDR3 nucleotides read TGTGCCTGGAGTGTCTCCAGCGAGGCAAGCACAGATACGCAGTATTTT.

The chain recombines TRBV6-1 with TRBJ1-5; tentative D call: TRBD1 (5 bases). Germline CDR1 reads MNHNS; CDR2 reads SASEGT. V gave up 0 bases and J gave up 3 bases, with 12 bases separating them. This CDR3 contains 16 residues. The CDR3 is CASSEAPGVNNQPQHF. Here the CDR3 DNA reads TGTGCCAGCAGTGAAGCACCGGGGGTCAACAATCAGCCCCAGCATTTT.

The chain couples TRBV27 to TRBJ2-2; D not resolved. Between the trimmed V and J ends, which lost 8 bases and 4 bases, there was a span of 14 bases. The CDR3 runs to 14 residues. CDR1 and CDR2 (germline): MNHEY, SMNVEV (reference sequence). The CDR3 DNA follows: TGTGCCAGCCAACCGAAGTCAACCACCGGGGAGCTGTTTTTT. This codes for CASQPKSTTGELFF.

To note about this clone: The same CDR3 also results from other DNA sequences found in this sample. This chain uses TRBV2 with TRBJ2-1; D tentatively fits TRBD1 or TRBD2 (6 bases each). V lost 11 bases and J 5 bases, leaving 19 bases between the germline ends. In germline, CDR1 is SNHLY, CDR2 FYNNEI. CDR3 size: 14 residues. The DNA for the CDR3 is TGTGCCGGGGGGCGGGGTACTACCGACAATGAGCAGTTCTTC. Its translation: CAGGRGTTDNEQFF.

The chain links TRBV6-5 to TRBJ1-5, with D perhaps TRBD1 (5 bases). Per the germline V gene, CDR1 is MNHEY and CDR2 is SVGAGI. CDR3 length: 15 residues. Between the trimmed V and J ends, which lost 6 bases and 5 bases, there was a span of 17 bases. For the CDR3, the DNA is TGTGCCAGCAGCCCGAAGACGACAGTTTATCAGCCCCAGCATTTT. This sequence encodes CASSPKTTVYQPQHF.

The chain couples TRBV2 to TRBJ2-7; 10 bases line up with TRBD1. The CDR3 totals 13 residues. The junction had 6 bases not matched to a gene; V was cut back by 11 bases and J by 2 bases. Germline CDR1 is SNHLY and CDR2 is FYNNEI. CDR3 loop: CACTGTGAYEQYF. CDR3 nucleotides: TGTGCCTGTACTGGGACAGGGGCCTACGAGCAGTACTTC.

The genes are TRBV7-6 and TRBJ2-7; 9 positions match TRBD1. The V and J ends lost 0 bases and 6 bases, in that order; junction bases with no gene match: 12. The CDR3 totals 17 residues. The V gene's germline CDR1 is SGHVS and CDR2 FNYEAQ. The DNA of the CDR3 is TGTGCCAGCAGCTTAGCGGGCTCCGGGACAGGGCCCGGCGAGCAGTACTTC. Translated: CASSLAGSGTGPGEQYF.

The count of this clone is one. The genes are TRBV27 and TRBJ1-5; maybe TRBD1 (6 bases). Trimming pared 4 bases from V and 0 bases from J, leaving 13 bases between. The CDR3 runs 16 residues. Germline assignment: CDR1 MNHEY and CDR2 SMNVEV (reference sequence). The CDR3 nucleotides are TGTGCCAGCAGTTCCGGGACACCGTATAGCAATCAGCCCCAGCATTTT. Its translation is CASSSGTPYSNQPQHF.

The rearrangement uses TRBV5-1 and TRBJ2-5; TRBD1 matches 7 bases. The CDR3 covers 14 residues. The trim removed 4 bases at V and 1 base at J, leaving 4 bases unmatched. Germline V gives CDR1 SGHRS, CDR2 YFSETQ. CDR3 sequence: CASSAYRGQETQYF. CDR3 coding DNA: TGCGCCAGCAGCGCCTACAGGGGCCAAGAGACCCAGTACTTC.

This clone appeared once. V usage is TRBV6-6 and J usage is TRBJ1-3, with TRBD1 as a possible D gene (5 bases). The ends were cut back, 7 bases at V and 3 bases at J, with 16 bases in the middle. The CDR3 covers 15 residues. CDR1 and CDR2 from the germline V gene are MNHNY and SVGAGI (reference sequence). The CDR3 protein is CASTPTGTVGNTIYF. For the CDR3, the DNA is TGTGCCAGCACCCCGACCGGGACGGTTGGAAACACCATATATTTT.

This clone was recorded once. This sequence joins TRBV19 and TRBJ2-5; 8 nucleotides align to TRBD2. This CDR3 spans 15 amino acids. V was clipped by 4 bases and J by 5 bases; unmatched bases: 9. The germline V gene encodes CDR1 LNHDA and CDR2 SQIVND (reference sequence). The CDR3, as DNA: TGTGCCAGTAGTAGCGGGAGGCTCGCCGGTGAGACCCAGTACTTC. Translation: CASSSGRLAGETQYF.

This sequence joins TRBV19 and TRBJ2-6, with D possibly being TRBD2 (7 bases). CDR3 length: 15 amino acids. Germline CDR1 is LNHDA and CDR2 is SQIVND (reference sequence). V lost 5 bases and J lost 3, with 11 bases in between. In DNA, the CDR3 is TGTGCCAGTAGTTTCGGGGGGCGTGGGGCCAACGTCCTGACTTTC. Amino acids: CASSFGGRGANVLTF.

The J gene is TRBJ1-2, the V gene TRBV7-9; no clear D gene. The CDR3 covers 16 residues. Trimming took 5 bases from V and 7 from J, leaving 23 bases between them. Per the germline V gene, CDR1 is SEHNR and CDR2 is FQNEAQ (reference sequence). The CDR3 DNA sequence: TGTGCCAGCAGCCTACCCGACGAGCCCGAGCGTGGTGGCTACACCTTC. Its translation is CASSLPDEPERGGYTF.